This record looks at one T cell receptor (beta chain) sequence and its context. Its antigen is still unknown. The record has no base qualities; no much larger clone is one base away. This entry comes from a study of control samples from healthy donors and cancer patients (dated by TCRdb to 2020 to 2021). From cysteine to phenylalanine, the CDR3 is 14 amino acids long. The CDR3 DNA has 42 bases and is translated from base 1. Between the V and J ends, shortened by 4 bases and 2 bases respectively, the junction contains 12 bases. The germline V gene (reference sequence) provides CDR1 LNHDA and CDR2 SQIVND. The library was prepared using the immunoSEQ multiplex PCR assay. Held by TCRdb, this immuneACCESS table contains in-frame sequences only and omits some clones. Under half of the omission traces to an unresolved V gene where checked; the cause of the rest is unknown. Within this sample are tens of thousands of clones, with about 90% of them counted one time only. The biggest ten clones account for approximately 3.6% of the sample.

The source material was blood. The rearrangement joined TRBV19 to TRBJ2-7; there is no confident call for the D gene. This sequence was found in a woman aged 50 to 60 in good health. The CDR3 region reads CASSKRSFPYEQYF. The nucleotide sequence is TGTGCCAGTAGTAAGAGGAGCTTCCCCTACGAGCAGTACTTC.